This record looks at one TCR beta chain sequence and its context. The antigen remains unidentified. The read ends 3 residues before the CDR3 terminus; that terminus is restored from the germline J gene. Caucasian heritage predominated among both patients and controls. Heparinized whole blood, roughly 4.5 to 8 ml, came from each donor. This entry belongs to a study of T cell clonality in common variable immunodeficiency. Findings and caveats of the study: Fewer TCRbeta clones were shared among CVID subjects than controls.

J was trimmed by 2 bases and V by 8 bases; bases with no gene match: 8. CDR1 SGHVS and CDR2 FNYEAQ come from the germline V gene. This CDR3 has 15 residues. The protocol was immunoSEQ multiplex PCR, while the TCRdb copy is restricted to in-frame clones and leaves out a portion. This sample shows fewer than 50,000 clones and no singletons; over 1.2% rests with the ten largest. Sequencing input: peripheral blood mononuclear cells. The gene calls are TRBV7-6 and TRBJ2-5; 10 bases line up with TRBD1. The sequence was collected from a person aged 18 to 70 in good health. CDR3 protein: CASGGQGRGQETQYF. CDR3 bases read: TGTGCCAGCGGGGGACAGGGGAGGGGGCAAGAGACC.